Listed below are T cell receptor beta chains from one sample, sequenced in a study of T-cell reconstitution after alpha-beta-depleted transplantation in children. Using its own MiXCR run on the PCR reads, TCRdb lists one record per CDR3 protein. The sample includes 780,000 or so distinct CDR3 sequences, 15% to 20% of them seen just once. Sequenced here: PBMCs, mostly from graft donor cells, sampled 360 days after TCRalphabeta/CD19-depleted stem cell transplant. The receptors come from a male patient younger than 18 who had a stem cell transplant for acute lymphoblastic leukemia, so the T cells may come from the graft donor. CDR3s include the opening cysteine and the closing phenylalanine or tryptophan. The D gene is left open where the match is weak. A row's size may be missing; if present it is once, few, many or a size class.

d_call,clone_size,j_call,v_call,cdr3_nt,cdr3_aa
.,.,TRBJ2-7,TRBV5-1,TGCGCCAGCAGCTGGGGACATCCAATCTCCTACGAGCAGTACTTC,CASSWGHPISYEQYF
.,.,TRBJ2-7,TRBV12-3/TRBV12-4,TGTGCCAGCAGCCCGACGGGCAGGCACAAGTACTTC,CASSPTGRHKYF
.,.,TRBJ2-6,TRBV20-1,TGCAGTGCTAGAGATCCAGCTTTCTCTGGGGCCAACGTCCTGACTTTC,CSARDPAFSGANVLTF
.,.,TRBJ2-5,TRBV29-1,TGCAGCGTTGAAGGGGTTACCCTCGGATGGGGTAAGGCGGTCTCGGAGACCCAGTACTTC,CSVEGVTLGWGKAVSETQYF
.,.,TRBJ1-1,TRBV24-1,TGTGCCACCAGGAACAATCGAAACACTGAAGCTTTCTTT,CATRNNRNTEAFF
TRBD2,few,TRBJ2-1,TRBV14,TGTGCCAGCAGCCGAACCGGGACTAGGGACTTCCATGGAGCCTACAATGAGCAGTTCTTC,CASSRTGTRDFHGAYNEQFF
.,.,TRBJ2-1,TRBV12-3/TRBV12-4,TGTGCCTCACAGGGAAACTCATCCTCCTACAATGAGCAGTTCTTC,CASQGNSSSYNEQFF
TRBD1,few,TRBJ2-7,TRBV11-2,TGTGCCAGCAGCCAGTCACCTCTCGAGACAGGGGTGTTCTACGAGCAGTACTTC,CASSQSPLETGVFYEQYF
.,few,TRBJ2-7,TRBV29-1,TGCAGCGCCTTCGACATTGATTCCTACGAGCAGTACTTC,CSAFDIDSYEQYF
.,few,TRBJ2-5,TRBV5-1,TGCGCCAGCCTGGGAGGAGGGCAAGAGACCCAGTACTTC,CASLGGGQETQYF
.,few,TRBJ1-1,TRBV10-3,TGTGCCATCAGAAGACAGTCCCTCATGAACACTGAAGCTTTCTTT,CAIRRQSLMNTEAFF
.,few,TRBJ2-3,TRBV20-1,TGCAGTGCTAGTCACCGACTAGGGTTAGCAGATACGCAGTATTTT,CSASHRLGLADTQYF
.,few,TRBJ2-5,TRBV29-1,TGCAGCGTTGTGGAAGGGAGTGGGACCCAGTACTTC,CSVVEGSGTQYF
.,many,TRBJ1-1,TRBV6-5,TGTGCCAGCAGTTATCTTTCCCCTTCGAACACTGAAGCTTTCTTT,CASSYLSPSNTEAFF
.,few,TRBJ2-1,TRBV20-1,TGCAGTGCTAGAGAAGGGGTTGAGCAGTTCTTC,CSAREGVEQFF
TRBD2,few,TRBJ2-7,TRBV27,TGTGCCAGCAGTTTAGTCGGGAGGGTGATATACGAGCAGTACTTC,CASSLVGRVIYEQYF